This is a list of T cell receptor beta chains from one sample in a study of CD8+CD57+ T cells in acquired aplastic anemia. TCRdb re-called the reads through MiXCR, storing one row per CDR3 protein. The top ten hold over 2% of the sample, which has 120,000 or so distinct CDR3 sequences, about 40% seen once. Sequenced material: sorted CD4+, CD8+, or CD8+CD57+ T cells (not recorded which) from PBMCs. These receptors all come from a human donor with aplastic anemia. Each CDR3 is given with its conserved first and last residue. The D gene is left open where the match is weak. Only some rows state a clone size, as once, few, many or a class for expanded clones.

J gene,clone size,V gene,D gene,CDR3 DNA,CDR3 protein
TRBJ1-6,once,TRBV15,.,TGTGCCACCAGCAGCGAACGACAGGATAATTCACCCCTCCACTTT,CATSSERQDNSPLHF
TRBJ2-3,.,TRBV28,TRBD2,TGTGCCAGCATCACCCGGGGACTAGCGGCAGATACGCAGTATTTT,CASITRGLAADTQYF
TRBJ2-3,once,TRBV15,TRBD1,TGTGCCACCAGCAGAGATCACGGGGACAGGGGATTAGATACGCAGTATTTT,CATSRDHGDRGLDTQYF
TRBJ2-3,.,TRBV24-1,TRBD2,TGTGCCACCAGGAGCGGGGGTAGCACAGATACGCAGTATTTT,CATRSGGSTDTQYF
TRBJ1-6,.,TRBV11-2,TRBD1,TGTGCCAGCAGCTTTCGGACAGGGGGCCCATCCAGCTCACCCCTCCACTTT,CASSFRTGGPSSSPLHF
TRBJ1-5,many,TRBV19,TRBD1,TGTGCCAGTAGTATAGGGGGACAGTGGGATCAGCCCCAGCATTTT,CASSIGGQWDQPQHF
TRBJ2-5,.,TRBV29-1,TRBD1,TGCAGCGCACCCACCGGGACAGGGGGCCTAGAGACCCAGTACTTC,CSAPTGTGGLETQYF
TRBJ2-2,.,TRBV24-1,.,TGTGCCACCAGTGAGATAGGCCCCGGGGAGCTGTTTTTT,CATSEIGPGELFF
TRBJ2-1,.,TRBV11-1,TRBD2,TGTGCCAGCAGCTTCGGGCTAGCGGGGAATGAGCAGTTCTTC,CASSFGLAGNEQFF
TRBJ2-7,.,TRBV2,TRBD2,TGTGCCAGCAGTGAACAGGTAGCGGGAGCATACGAGCAGTACTTC,CASSEQVAGAYEQYF
TRBJ2-7,.,TRBV5-4,TRBD2,TGTGCCAGCAGTACGAGATCGACTAGCGGCTCCTACGAGCAGTACTTC,CASSTRSTSGSYEQYF
TRBJ1-2,few,TRBV18,.,TGTGCCAGCTCAGCCGGGACCTCCGGGGGCTACACCTTC,CASSAGTSGGYTF
TRBJ2-3,.,TRBV29-1,.,TGCAGCGTTGAAGATCCAGATACGCAGTATTTT,CSVEDPDTQYF
TRBJ2-3,many,TRBV7-2,.,TGTGCCAGCAGCTTAGCGGTCGGGGGCACAGATACGCAGTATTTT,CASSLAVGGTDTQYF
TRBJ1-1,.,TRBV20-1,.,TGCAGTGCTAGGGGGACGGAAGGAACCACTGAAGCTTTCTTT,CSARGTEGTTEAFF
TRBJ1-5,many,TRBV6-1,.,TGTGCCAGCAATCCCCGGGACAGCAATCAGCCCCAGCATTTT,CASNPRDSNQPQHF
TRBJ2-3,many,TRBV20-1,TRBD1,TGCAGTGCTAGGGACTACAGGGGGAGCACAGATACGCAGTATTTT,CSARDYRGSTDTQYF
TRBJ2-1,.,TRBV15,.,TGTGCCACCAGCAGAGATGGGACCTACAATGAGCAGTTCTTC,CATSRDGTYNEQFF
TRBJ1-5,.,TRBV20-1,TRBD1,TGCAGTGCGTCTGACAGGGGCAGAAATCAGCCCCAGCATTTT,CSASDRGRNQPQHF
TRBJ2-2,many,TRBV5-1,TRBD2,TGCGCCAGCAGCTTCTGGAGCGGGGGGGCCCAGGACACCGGGGAGCTGTTTTTT,CASSFWSGGAQDTGELFF
TRBJ2-1,.,TRBV24-1,TRBD2,TGTGCCACCAGTGATGGGACTAGCGGGAGGACCTACAATGAGCAGTTCTTC,CATSDGTSGRTYNEQFF
TRBJ2-5,many,TRBV9,TRBD2,TGTGCCAGCAGCGTAGCTAGGGCGGGGGGGGAGACCCAGTACTTC,CASSVARAGGETQYF
TRBJ1-2,.,TRBV19,TRBD1,TGTGCCAGTAGTGTCCGGGACAGGAGCTATGGCTACACCTTC,CASSVRDRSYGYTF
TRBJ1-4,.,TRBV5-1,.,TGCGCCAGCAGCTTGGACGGGGCAGAAGGAGAAAAACTGTTTTTT,CASSLDGAEGEKLFF
TRBJ1-2,.,TRBV2,.,TGTGCCAGCAGTCCGAATCTAGTGGGCTACACCTTC,CASSPNLVGYTF
TRBJ1-3,many,TRBV11-2,.,TGTGCCAGCAGCGCACAGGAGTACACCATATATTTT,CASSAQEYTIYF
TRBJ2-7,.,TRBV15,TRBD1,TGTGCCACCAGCGTACAAACAGGGGACGAGCAGTACTTC,CATSVQTGDEQYF
TRBJ2-1,many,TRBV5-1,.,TGCGCCAGCAGCTTGGGGGACGGAGGCGGAGAGCAGTTCTTC,CASSLGDGGGEQFF
TRBJ1-2,.,TRBV10-1,TRBD1,TGCGCCAGCAGTGAGACAGGGGTTGGCTACACCTTC,CASSETGVGYTF
TRBJ2-3,many,TRBV19,TRBD2,TGTGCCAGTAGTTCCCGACTAGCGGGGGAGACAGATACGCAGTATTTT,CASSSRLAGETDTQYF
TRBJ1-2,few,TRBV12-5,TRBD1,TGTGCTAGTGGTTTGGTACTCGGACAGGGGGCGCCTAACTATGGCTACACCTTC,CASGLVLGQGAPNYGYTF
TRBJ2-3,.,TRBV2,.,TGTGCCAGCAGTGAAGAGTACGGGGTCAGAGATACGCAGTATTTT,CASSEEYGVRDTQYF
TRBJ1-3,many,TRBV19,TRBD1,TGTGCCAGTAGTCCACAGGGGTCGGGAAACACCATATATTTT,CASSPQGSGNTIYF
TRBJ1-2,few,TRBV18,.,TGTGCCAGCTCACTAGGGGAGGATGTTAATGGCTACACCTTC,CASSLGEDVNGYTF
TRBJ1-2,many,TRBV10-2,.,TGCGCCAGCAGTTTTTCACAGGGTAATGGCTACACCTTC,CASSFSQGNGYTF
TRBJ2-5,once,TRBV20-1,TRBD2,TGCAGTGCTAGAGATCTTCCAAGCGGGGGGGCGGCGGAGACCCAGTACTTC,CSARDLPSGGAAETQYF
TRBJ1-2,many,TRBV3-1,TRBD1,TGTGCCAGCAGCCCCCGAGGACAGGGAGACTATGGCTACACCTTC,CASSPRGQGDYGYTF
TRBJ1-1,.,TRBV19,.,TGTGCCAGTAGTAAACTTACCTCCATGAACACTGAAGCTTTCTTT,CASSKLTSMNTEAFF
TRBJ1-1,.,TRBV7-9,.,TGTGCCAGCAGCTCCATCGCTCCTGAAGCTTTCTTT,CASSSIAPEAFF
TRBJ2-7,many,TRBV7-9,.,TGTGCCAGCAGCTTAGGGGCAGTCTCCTACGAGCAGTACTTC,CASSLGAVSYEQYF
TRBJ1-5,.,TRBV6-5,TRBD1,TGTGCCAGCGGTTATGGGGCAGGGGGCGATCAGCCCCAGCATTTT,CASGYGAGGDQPQHF